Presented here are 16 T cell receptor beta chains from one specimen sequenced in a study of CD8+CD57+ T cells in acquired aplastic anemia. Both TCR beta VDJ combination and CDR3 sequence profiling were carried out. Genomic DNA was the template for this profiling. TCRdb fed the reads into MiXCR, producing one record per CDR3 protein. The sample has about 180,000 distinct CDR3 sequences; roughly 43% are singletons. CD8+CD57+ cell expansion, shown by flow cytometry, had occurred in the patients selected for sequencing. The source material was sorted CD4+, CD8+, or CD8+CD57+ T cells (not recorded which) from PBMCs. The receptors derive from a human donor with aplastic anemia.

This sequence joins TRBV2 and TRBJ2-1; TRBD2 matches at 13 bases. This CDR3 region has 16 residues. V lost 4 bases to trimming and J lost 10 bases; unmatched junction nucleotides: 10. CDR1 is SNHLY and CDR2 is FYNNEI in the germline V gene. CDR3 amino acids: CASSATGTSGAVEQFF. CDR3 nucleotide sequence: TGTGCCAGCAGTGCAACCGGGACTAGCGGGGCGGTAGAGCAGTTCTTC.

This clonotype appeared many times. CDR3 sequence reads: CASSRLAQGASSPLHF. The CDR3 nucleotides are TGTGCCAGCAGCCGCCTCGCCCAGGGGGCAAGTTCACCCCTCCACTTT. The V call is TRBV3-1, the J call TRBJ1-6; 8 bases are a match to TRBD1. V trimming: 4 bases; J trimming: 9 bases; junction bases outside the gene matches: 11. The CDR3 contains 16 residues. CDR1 and CDR2 from the germline V gene are LGHDT and YNNKEL (reference sequence).

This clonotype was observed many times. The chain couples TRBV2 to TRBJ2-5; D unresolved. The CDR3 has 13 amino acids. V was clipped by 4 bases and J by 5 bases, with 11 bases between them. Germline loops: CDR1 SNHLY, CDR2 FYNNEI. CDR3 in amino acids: CASSGLQAETQYF. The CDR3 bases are TGTGCCAGCAGTGGTTTACAAGCGGAGACCCAGTACTTC.

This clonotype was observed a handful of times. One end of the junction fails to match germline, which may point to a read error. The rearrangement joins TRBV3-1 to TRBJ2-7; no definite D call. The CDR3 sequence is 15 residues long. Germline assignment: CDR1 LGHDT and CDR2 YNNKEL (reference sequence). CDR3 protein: CASSQGPTPSHEQYF. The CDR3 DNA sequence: TGTGCCAGCAGCCAAGGCCCCACGCCCTCCCACGAGCAGTACTTC.

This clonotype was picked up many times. The CDR3 sequence is CASSRPGTANSYEQYF. The CDR3 DNA reads TGTGCCAGCAGCAGGCCCGGGACAGCGAATTCCTACGAGCAGTACTTC. The rearrangement uses TRBV5-5 and TRBJ2-7; 7 bases agree with TRBD1. Germline values: CDR1 SGHKS, CDR2 YYEKEE (reference sequence). Trimming at V came to 4 bases and at J to 1 base, leaving 11 bases not matched to a gene. This CDR3 comprises 16 residues.

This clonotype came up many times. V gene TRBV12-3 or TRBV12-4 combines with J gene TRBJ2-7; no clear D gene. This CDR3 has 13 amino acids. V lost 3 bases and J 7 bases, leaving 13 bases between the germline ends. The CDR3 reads CASSFRQAEEQYF. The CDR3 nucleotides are TGTGCCAGCAGTTTCCGGCAGGCGGAGGAGCAGTACTTC.

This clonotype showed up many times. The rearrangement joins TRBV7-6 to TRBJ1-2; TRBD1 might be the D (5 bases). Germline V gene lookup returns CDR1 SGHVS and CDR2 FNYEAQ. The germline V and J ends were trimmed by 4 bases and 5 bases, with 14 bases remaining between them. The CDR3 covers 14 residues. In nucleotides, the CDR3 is TGTGCCAGCAGCTCCACCCAGGGCGGGTATGGCTACACCTTC. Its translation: CASSSTQGGYGYTF.

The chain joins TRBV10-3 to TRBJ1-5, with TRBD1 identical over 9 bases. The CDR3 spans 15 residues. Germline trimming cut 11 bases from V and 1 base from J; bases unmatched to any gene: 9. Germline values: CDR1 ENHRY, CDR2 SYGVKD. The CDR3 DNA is TGTGCCGTTGGAGACAGGGGGGGGAGCAATCAGCCCCAGCATTTT. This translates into CAVGDRGGSNQPQHF.

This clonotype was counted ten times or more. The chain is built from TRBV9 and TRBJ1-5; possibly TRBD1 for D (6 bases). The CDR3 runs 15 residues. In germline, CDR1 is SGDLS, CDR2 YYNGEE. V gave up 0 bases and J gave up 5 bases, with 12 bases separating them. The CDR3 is CASSVGGGVDQPQHF. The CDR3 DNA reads TGTGCCAGCAGCGTAGGAGGGGGGGTGGATCAGCCCCAGCATTTT.

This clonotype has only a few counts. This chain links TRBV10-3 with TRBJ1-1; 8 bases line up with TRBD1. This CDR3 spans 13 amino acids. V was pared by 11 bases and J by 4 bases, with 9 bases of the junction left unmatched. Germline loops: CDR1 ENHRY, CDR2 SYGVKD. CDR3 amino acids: CAAAQGAGTEAFF. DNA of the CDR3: TGTGCCGCAGCCCAGGGGGCTGGCACTGAAGCTTTCTTT.

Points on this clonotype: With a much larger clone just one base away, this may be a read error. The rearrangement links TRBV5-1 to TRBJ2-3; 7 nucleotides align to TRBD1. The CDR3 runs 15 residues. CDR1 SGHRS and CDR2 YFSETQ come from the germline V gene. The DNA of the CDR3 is TGCGCCGGCAGCTTCCTGGGACAGAGGACAGATACGCAGTATTTT. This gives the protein CAGSFLGQRTDTQYF.

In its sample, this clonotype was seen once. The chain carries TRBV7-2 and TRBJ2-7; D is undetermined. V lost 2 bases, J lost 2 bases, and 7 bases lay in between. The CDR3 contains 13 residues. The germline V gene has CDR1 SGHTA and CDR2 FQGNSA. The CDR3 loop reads CASSLQAPYEQYF. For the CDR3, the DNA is TGTGCCAGCAGCTTACAAGCCCCCTACGAGCAGTACTTC.

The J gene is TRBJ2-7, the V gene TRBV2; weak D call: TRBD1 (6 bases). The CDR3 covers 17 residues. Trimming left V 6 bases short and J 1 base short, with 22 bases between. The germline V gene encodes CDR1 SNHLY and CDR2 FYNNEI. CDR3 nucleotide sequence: TGTGCCAGCAGGGGGGCCCCTGGGACACGACTATCCTACGAGCAGTACTTC. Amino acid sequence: CASRGAPGTRLSYEQYF.

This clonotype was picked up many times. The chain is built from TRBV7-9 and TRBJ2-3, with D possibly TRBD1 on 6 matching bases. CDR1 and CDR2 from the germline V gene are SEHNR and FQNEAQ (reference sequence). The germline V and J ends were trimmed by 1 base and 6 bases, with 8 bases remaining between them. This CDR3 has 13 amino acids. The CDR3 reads CASSLVGADTQYF. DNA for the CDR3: TGTGCCAGCAGCTTAGTGGGGGCGGATACGCAGTATTTT.

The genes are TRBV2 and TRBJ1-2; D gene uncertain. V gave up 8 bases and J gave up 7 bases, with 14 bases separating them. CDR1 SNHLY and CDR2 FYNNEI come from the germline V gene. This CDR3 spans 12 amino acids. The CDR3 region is CASLSVESGYTF. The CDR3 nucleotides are TGTGCCAGCTTGTCCGTTGAGAGTGGCTACACCTTC.

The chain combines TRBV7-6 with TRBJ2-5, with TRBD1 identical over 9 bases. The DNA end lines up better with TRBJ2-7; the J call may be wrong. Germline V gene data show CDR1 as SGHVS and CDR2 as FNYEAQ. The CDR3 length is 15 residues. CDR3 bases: TGTGCCAGCAGCTTGGCGGGACAGGGAATCCACGAGCAGTACTTC. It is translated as CASSLAGQGIHEQYF.